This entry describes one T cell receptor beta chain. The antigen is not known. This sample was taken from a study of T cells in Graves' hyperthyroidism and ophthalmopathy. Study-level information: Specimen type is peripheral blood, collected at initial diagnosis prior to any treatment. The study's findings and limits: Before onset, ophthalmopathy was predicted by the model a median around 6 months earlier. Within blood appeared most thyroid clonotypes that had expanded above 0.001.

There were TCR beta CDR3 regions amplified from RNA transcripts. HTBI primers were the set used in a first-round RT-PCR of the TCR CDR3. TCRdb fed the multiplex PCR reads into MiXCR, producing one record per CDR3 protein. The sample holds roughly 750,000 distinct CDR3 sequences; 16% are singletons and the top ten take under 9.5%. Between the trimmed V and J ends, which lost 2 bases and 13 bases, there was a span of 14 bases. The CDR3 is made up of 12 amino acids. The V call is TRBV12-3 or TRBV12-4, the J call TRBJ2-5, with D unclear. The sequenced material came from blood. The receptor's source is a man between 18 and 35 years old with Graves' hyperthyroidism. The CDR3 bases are TGTGCCAGCAGTTTAATCGGGCCCCGACGGTACTTC. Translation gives CASSLIGPRRYF.